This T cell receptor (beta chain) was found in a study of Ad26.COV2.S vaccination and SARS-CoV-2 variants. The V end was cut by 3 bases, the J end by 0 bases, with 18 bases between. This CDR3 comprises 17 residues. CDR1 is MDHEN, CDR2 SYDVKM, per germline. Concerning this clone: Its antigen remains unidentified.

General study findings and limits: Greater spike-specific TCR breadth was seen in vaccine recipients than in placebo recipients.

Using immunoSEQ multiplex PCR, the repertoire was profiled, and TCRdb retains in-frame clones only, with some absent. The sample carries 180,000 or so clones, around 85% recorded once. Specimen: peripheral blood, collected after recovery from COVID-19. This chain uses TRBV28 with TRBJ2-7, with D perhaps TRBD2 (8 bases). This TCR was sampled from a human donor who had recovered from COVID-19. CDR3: CASSFGGGWDSSYEQYF. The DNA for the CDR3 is TGTGCCAGCAGTTTCGGCGGGGGGTGGGACAGCTCCTACGAGCAGTACTTC.